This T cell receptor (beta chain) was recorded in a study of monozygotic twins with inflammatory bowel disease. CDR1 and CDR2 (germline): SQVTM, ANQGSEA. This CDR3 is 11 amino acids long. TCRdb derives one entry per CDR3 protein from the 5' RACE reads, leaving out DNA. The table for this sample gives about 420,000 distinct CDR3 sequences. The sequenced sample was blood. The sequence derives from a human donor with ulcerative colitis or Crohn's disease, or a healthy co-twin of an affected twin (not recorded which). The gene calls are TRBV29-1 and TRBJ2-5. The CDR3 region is CSANARETQYF. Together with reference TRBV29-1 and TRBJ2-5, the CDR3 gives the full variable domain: SAVISQKPSRDICQRGTSLTIQCQVDSQVTMMFWYRQQPGQSLTLIATANQGSEATYESGFVIDKFPISRPNLTFSTLTVSNMSPEDSSIYLCSANARETQYFGPGTRLLVL.